This T cell receptor (beta chain) stems from a study of blood T cell repertoires in COVID-19. Study-level background: Acute and convalescent COVID-19 samples came from the United States, Italy and Spain. From T cells, B-cell-depleted T cells, or PBMCs came the material, which was cDNA or gDNA.

There are 16 residues in the CDR3. Germline values: CDR1 SEHNR, CDR2 FQNEAQ (reference sequence). The V and J ends lost 5 bases and 8 bases, in that order; junction bases with no gene match: 16. As processed by the authors: Estimates of nucleated cell counts were drawn from the amplification of reference gene primers. Assay: immunoSEQ multiplex PCR; the TCRdb copy retains only in-frame clones and omits some. V and J calls plus clone size are reproduced from that table; the DNA served to infer D and trimming. The data contain around 57,000 clones, about 81% of them singletons. What was sequenced was peripheral blood. The receptor comes from a woman aged 60 to 75 with acute or convalescent COVID-19. The rearrangement uses TRBV7-9 and TRBJ1-2; the match to TRBD1 covers 8 bases. The CDR3 here is CASSPRTGQGRLGYTF. CDR3 nucleotide sequence: TGTGCCAGCAGCCCGAGGACCGGACAGGGCCGGTTGGGCTACACCTTC.